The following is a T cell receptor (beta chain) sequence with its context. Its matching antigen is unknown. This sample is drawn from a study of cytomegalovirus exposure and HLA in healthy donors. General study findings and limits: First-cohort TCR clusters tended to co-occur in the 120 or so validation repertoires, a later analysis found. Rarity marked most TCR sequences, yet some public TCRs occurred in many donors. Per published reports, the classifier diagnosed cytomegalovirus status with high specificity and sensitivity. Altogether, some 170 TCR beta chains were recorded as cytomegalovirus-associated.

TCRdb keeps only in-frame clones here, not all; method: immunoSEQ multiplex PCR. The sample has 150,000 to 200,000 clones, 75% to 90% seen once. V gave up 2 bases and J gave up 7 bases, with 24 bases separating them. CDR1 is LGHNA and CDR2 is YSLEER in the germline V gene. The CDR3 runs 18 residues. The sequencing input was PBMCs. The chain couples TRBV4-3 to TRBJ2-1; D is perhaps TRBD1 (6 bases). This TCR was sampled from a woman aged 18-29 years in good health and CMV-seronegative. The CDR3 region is CASSQPQWTVPAVNEQFF. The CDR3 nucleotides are TGCGCCAGCAGCCAACCACAATGGACAGTCCCGGCGGTGAATGAGCAGTTCTTC.